This T cell receptor (beta chain) emerged from a study of blood T cell repertoires in COVID-19. The CDR3 runs to 17 residues. Trimming removed 4 bases from V and 0 bases from J, with 13 bases in between. Germline lookup yields CDR1 SGHAT and CDR2 FQNNGV. Some clones are missing from TCRdb's copy, which holds only in-frame ones; the method was immunoSEQ multiplex PCR. This table has about 140,000 clones, 75% to 80% appearing once. Sample: peripheral blood. The chain joins TRBV11-2 to TRBJ2-6; weak D call: TRBD2 (6 bases). This TCR was sampled from a woman aged 45 to 65 with active or convalescent COVID-19. The CDR3 sequence: CASSWYSGSSGANVLTF. In DNA, the CDR3 is TGTGCCAGCAGCTGGTATAGCGGAAGCTCTGGGGCCAACGTCCTGACTTTC.